This record covers a single TCR beta chain. Its specificity is unknown. Autoimmune disease history or systemic immunosuppression disqualified patients. The method was immunoSEQ multiplex PCR; TCRdb's version includes in-frame clones alone and lacks a portion of them. In the table there are about 64,000 clones, over 80% of which are singletons. The data are from a study of OX40 agonist ivuxolimab in advanced cancers. Study findings and constraints: CD4+ and CD8+ blood T cells expanded clonally by week 6 at 0.1 to 3.0 mg/kg. Averaged across samples, CD8+ T cells carried more expanded clones than CD4+ did.

The CDR3 runs 14 residues. V dropped 6 bases and J dropped 0 bases, with 10 bases sitting between them. Germline V lookup: CDR1 LNHDA, CDR2 SQIVND (reference sequence). Sequencing was performed on CD4+ or CD8+ T cells sorted from blood, taken in a trial of the OX40 agonist ivuxolimab. The V and J genes are TRBV19 and TRBJ2-3, with TRBD1 as a possible D gene (6 bases). The sequence came from an adult with an advanced solid tumor such as melanoma, head and neck, liver or kidney cancer. The CDR3 coding sequence is TGTGCCAGTAGATGGACAGTTAGCACAGATACGCAGTATTTT. Its translation: CASRWTVSTDTQYF.